This TCR beta chain was recorded in a study of T cell responses to AZD1222 COVID-19 vaccine. Whole-study findings and limits: Only a handful of AZD1222 recipients were seropositive at baseline. Two AZD1222 administrations were followed by greater Spike-specific TCR breadth and depth. Among the donors, most were white British and more were female, and clonal diversity was possibly underestimated.

The protocol was immunoSEQ multiplex PCR, while the TCRdb copy is restricted to in-frame clones and leaves out a portion. Counted here are over 110,000 clones, roughly 93% occurring once; the ten biggest clones make up 9% to 9.5%. To note about this clone: Its specificity is not known.

The origin of this receptor is an adult who received the AZD1222 COVID-19 vaccine. Sequenced material: peripheral blood, taken 28 days after the second AZD1222 dose.

In nucleotides, the CDR3 is TGTGCCAGCAGCCACGACAGGCGGGATACGCAGTATTTT. Amino acids: CASSHDRRDTQYF. The chain has TRBV3-1 (or the pseudogene TRBV3-2) and TRBJ2-3, with D perhaps matching TRBD1 (6 bases). CDR1 and CDR2 (germline): LGHDT, YNNKEL (reference sequence). V was pared by 3 bases and J by 6 bases, with 10 bases between. This CDR3 region has 13 residues.